These 30 T cell receptor beta chains originate from one sample sequenced in a study of cytomegalovirus exposure and HLA in healthy donors. Assay used: immunoSEQ multiplex PCR; TCRdb lists only in-frame clones, some missing. The sample lists 150,000 to 200,000 clones; roughly 90% were seen once. Material: PBMCs. These receptors were obtained from a woman aged 30 to 39 in good health and CMV-seronegative.

V gene TRBV9 combines with J gene TRBJ2-5, with D tentatively TRBD2 (5 bases). V lost 0 bases and J lost 3, with 9 bases in between. CDR3 length equals 14 residues. Per germline, CDR1 SGDLS and CDR2 YYNGEE. The CDR3 protein is CASSVGVSEETQYF. CDR3 bases: TGTGCCAGCAGCGTAGGGGTTAGCGAAGAGACCCAGTACTTC.

This clone showed up just a few times. The chain employs TRBV21-1 and TRBJ1-2. TRBV21-1 is given as a pseudogene. The length of the CDR3 is 16 residues. CDR3: CASSNHDGDFPYGYTF. CDR3 sequence (DNA): TGTGCCAGCAGCAACCACGACGGAGACTTCCCCTATGGCTACACCTTC.

This clone is a singleton in its sample. The rearrangement links TRBV2 to TRBJ1-1; 8 positions agree with TRBD1. V shed 4 bases and J 4 bases; nucleotides not matched to a gene: 5. The germline CDR1 and CDR2 sequences are SNHLY and FYNNEI. The CDR3 extends over 14 amino acids. For the CDR3, the DNA is TGTGCCAGCAGTGCGACAGGGGCCCGCACTGAAGCTTTCTTT. The encoded protein is CASSATGARTEAFF.

This chain connects TRBV29-1 to TRBJ2-3, with a possible D match to TRBD1 (5 bases). Trimming stripped 6 bases from V and 2 bases from J, with 9 bases between. This CDR3 has 12 amino acids. Germline V gives CDR1 SQVTM, CDR2 ANQGSEA. The CDR3 DNA reads as TGCAGCGTAAAGGACAACACAGATACGCAGTATTTT. Translation: CSVKDNTDTQYF.

This clone was counted a single time. This chain links TRBV7-6 with TRBJ2-7; 11 bases align to TRBD2. The CDR3 loop spans 14 amino acids. V dropped 5 bases and J dropped 3; count of bases not matched to a gene: 3. Germline V lookup: CDR1 SGHVS, CDR2 FNYEAQ. The CDR3 bases are TGTGCCAGCAGCCCCGGGACTAGCGGCTACGAGCAGTACTTC. Translation gives CASSPGTSGYEQYF.

This chain links TRBV18 with TRBJ2-7, with D uncertain. This CDR3 spans 12 amino acids. Germline V gives CDR1 KGHSH, CDR2 LQKENI. V was clipped by 2 bases and J by 4 bases, with 6 bases between them. CDR3: CASSPIEYEQYF. The CDR3 DNA sequence: TGTGCCAGCTCACCAATAGAATACGAGCAGTACTTC.

The sample holds one count of this clone. Other DNA sequences from this sample encode an identical CDR3 as well. The chain couples TRBV14 to TRBJ2-7, with 9 bases matching TRBD1. J was trimmed by 3 bases and V by 3 bases; bases with no gene match: 0. The CDR3 sequence is 13 residues long. CDR1 is SGHDN, CDR2 FVKESK, per germline. DNA of the CDR3: TGTGCCAGCAGCCAGGGACAGGGCTACGAGCAGTACTTC. Its protein is CASSQGQGYEQYF.

This chain links TRBV6-1 with TRBJ1-1; D ambiguous. This CDR3 contains 15 residues. The germline CDR1 and CDR2 sequences are MNHNS and SASEGT. The ends were cut back, 0 bases at V and 7 bases at J, with 15 bases in the middle. The CDR3 loop is CASSEAPDGGYEAFF. The CDR3 region has the DNA TGTGCCAGCAGTGAAGCGCCCGACGGAGGCTATGAAGCTTTCTTT.

This chain connects TRBV5-6 to TRBJ2-3; TRBD2 matches 10 bases. V trimming: 1 base; J trimming: 5 bases; junction bases outside the gene matches: 7. CDR3 length: 16 residues. CDR1 is SGHDT and CDR2 is YYEEEE in the germline V gene. In DNA, the CDR3 is TGTGCCAGCAGCTTGCGTAGCGGGAGGTTGATAGATACGCAGTATTTT. It translates to CASSLRSGRLIDTQYF.

The chain carries TRBV4-3 and TRBJ2-1; 7 positions agree with TRBD2. The V segment lost 0 bases and the J segment 4 bases; nucleotides outside the gene matches: 6. Germline V gene data show CDR1 as LGHNA and CDR2 as YSLEER. The CDR3 spans 16 residues. The CDR3 sequence is CASSQDQTSSYNEQFF. In nucleotides, the CDR3 is TGCGCCAGCAGCCAAGACCAGACTAGCTCTTACAATGAGCAGTTCTTC.

This clone is a singleton in its sample. The rearrangement joins TRBV11-2 to TRBJ2-7; D is uncertain. Trimming took off 8 bases at V and 2 bases at J, with 13 bases between the two ends. Germline values: CDR1 SGHAT, CDR2 FQNNGV. The CDR3 contains 13 residues. The CDR3 region is CASGPTGPYEQYF. The CDR3 bases are TGTGCCAGCGGACCCACCGGACCCTACGAGCAGTACTTC.

V usage is TRBV7-2 and J usage is TRBJ1-5, with D maybe TRBD1 (5 bases). The CDR3 runs 16 residues. V dropped 5 bases and J dropped 3 bases, with 17 bases sitting between them. Germline loops: CDR1 SGHTA, CDR2 FQGNSA. Written as DNA, the CDR3 is TGTGCCAGCAGCCTAGAAGGCCAGGGCGTCAATCAGCCCCAGCATTTT. Protein product: CASSLEGQGVNQPQHF. Full variable domain (outside the CDR3, taken from reference TRBV7-2 and TRBJ1-5): GAGVSQSPSNKVTEKGKDVELRCDPISGHTALYWYRQSLGQGLEFLIYFQGNSAPDKSGLPSDRFSAERTGGSVSTLTIQRTQQEDSAVYLCASSLEGQGVNQPQHFGDGTRLSIL.

This clone was seen a single time. This chain links TRBV27 with TRBJ1-1; TRBD1 agrees at 7 bases. Germline V lookup: CDR1 MNHEY, CDR2 SMNVEV (reference sequence). Unmatched junction bases numbered 5, after V lost 6 bases and J lost 4 bases. There are 13 residues in the CDR3. The CDR3 DNA is TGTGCCAGCAGGAACAGGGGAATCACTGAAGCTTTCTTT. Amino acid sequence: CASRNRGITEAFF.

The CDR3 is CASSYTARKEQPQHF. As DNA, the CDR3 is TGTGCCAGCAGTTATACGGCACGCAAAGAGCAGCCCCAGCATTTT. The rearrangement joins TRBV28 to TRBJ1-5, with D hard to call. The CDR3 sequence is 15 residues long. Germline CDR1 and CDR2: MDHEN and SYDVKM. Trimming took 4 bases from V and 7 from J, leaving 17 bases between them.

This chain connects TRBV4-2 to TRBJ2-7, with D perhaps being TRBD1 or TRBD2 (5 bases each). There are 16 residues in the CDR3. The germline V and J ends were trimmed by 4 bases and 3 bases, with 19 bases remaining between them. Germline V CDR1 and CDR2: LGHNA, YNFKEQ. The CDR3 here is CASSPPRSEGFYEQYF. The CDR3, as DNA: TGTGCCAGCAGCCCCCCTAGGAGCGAGGGGTTCTACGAGCAGTACTTC.

CDR3 nucleotides: TGCGCCAGCAGCCAAGGGACAGGGGGACATAGCAATCAGCCCCAGCATTTT. This translates into CASSQGTGGHSNQPQHF. This chain links TRBV4-1 with TRBJ1-5, with 10 bases identical to TRBD1. V dropped 1 base and J dropped 0; count of bases not matched to a gene: 3. The length of the CDR3 is 17 residues. CDR1 and CDR2 from the germline V gene are MGHRA and YSYEKL.

The chain links TRBV7-9 to TRBJ2-7; unclear D gene. Germline CDR1 and CDR2: SEHNR and FQNEAQ (reference sequence). Trimming stripped 5 bases from V and 3 bases from J, with 17 bases between. This CDR3 comprises 15 residues. CDR3 amino acids: CASSPTWVGDYEQYF. CDR3 nucleotide sequence: TGTGCCAGCAGCCCTACCTGGGTCGGCGACTACGAGCAGTACTTC.

V and J are TRBV6-1 and TRBJ1-2, with D unresolved. Germline-derived CDR1 and CDR2 are MNHNS and SASEGT. The CDR3 spans 13 residues. V dropped 7 bases and J dropped 4 bases, with 13 bases sitting between them. Written as DNA, the CDR3 is TGTGCCAGCAATTTTCGCGGACTCTATGGCTACACCTTC. Residues: CASNFRGLYGYTF.

This clone was counted a single time. The rearrangement uses TRBV28 and TRBJ1-2; 8 bases fit TRBD1. Germline values: CDR1 MDHEN, CDR2 SYDVKM. V dropped 5 bases and J dropped 7; count of bases not matched to a gene: 6. The CDR3 covers 13 residues. CDR3 sequence: CASSTGTGGGYTF. As DNA, the CDR3 is TGTGCCAGCAGTACCGGGACAGGAGGTGGCTACACCTTC.

The CDR3 spells CASSPTGRTNEKLFF. For the CDR3, the DNA is TGTGCCAGCTCACCCACAGGGCGGACTAATGAAAAACTGTTTTTT. This sequence joins TRBV18 and TRBJ1-4; TRBD1 is a possible D gene (6 bases). The germline gives CDR1 KGHSH, CDR2 LQKENI. V was pared by 3 bases and J by 2 bases, with 10 bases between. The CDR3 is made up of 15 amino acids. Complete variable domain (other parts from reference TRBV18 and TRBJ1-4): NAGVMQNPRHLVRRRGQEARLRCSPMKGHSHVYWYRQLPEEGLKFMVYLQKENIIDESGMPKERFSAEFPKEGPSILRIQQVVRGDSAAYFCASSPTGRTNEKLFFGSGTQLSVL.

V and J are TRBV7-3 and TRBJ2-6, with D perhaps matching TRBD1 (6 bases). V gave up 0 bases and J gave up 0 bases, with 30 bases separating them. The germline V gene has CDR1 SGHTA and CDR2 FQGTGA. This CDR3 region has 24 residues. The CDR3 DNA is TGTGCCAGCAGCTTAACTTCCGTCCCCCCCGAACGGGACACCCGAGGCTCTGGGGCCAACGTCCTGACTTTC. Translated: CASSLTSVPPERDTRGSGANVLTF. Combining the CDR3 with reference TRBV7-3 and TRBJ2-6 gives the whole variable domain GAGVSQTPSNKVTEKGKYVELRCDPISGHTALYWYRQSLGQGPEFLIYFQGTGAADDSGLPNDRFFAVRPEGSVSTLKIQRTERGDSAVYLCASSLTSVPPERDTRGSGANVLTFGAGSRLTVL.

The chain combines TRBV7-2 with TRBJ2-3; 7 bases map to TRBD2. There are 14 residues in the CDR3. CDR1 is SGHTA and CDR2 is FQGNSA in the germline V gene. J gave up 5 bases and V 2 bases, and 4 bases lay outside the gene matches. The CDR3 reads CASSLLSSGDTQYF. CDR3 DNA: TGTGCCAGCAGCTTATTGTCTAGCGGAGATACGCAGTATTTT.

This clone was seen only once. V usage is TRBV19 and J usage is TRBJ1-1, with 7 bases identical to TRBD1. This CDR3 spans 12 amino acids. V was pared by 7 bases and J by 8 bases, with 7 bases of the junction left unmatched. Germline CDR1 and CDR2: LNHDA and SQIVND (reference sequence). CDR3 residues: CASTGQAGEAFF. For the CDR3, the DNA is TGTGCCAGTACAGGACAGGCGGGCGAAGCTTTCTTT.

The gene calls are TRBV9 and TRBJ2-1; D possibly corresponds to TRBD1 (6 bases). The CDR3 is 15 residues long. V was cut by 7 bases and J by 5 bases, with 19 bases left in between. Germline assignment: CDR1 SGDLS and CDR2 YYNGEE. The CDR3 sequence is CASGRGQITNNEQFF. CDR3 nucleotides: TGTGCCAGCGGCCGAGGACAGATCACTAACAATGAGCAGTTCTTC.

The rearrangement joins TRBV21-1 to TRBJ2-7; no DNA check was done on the table's D call, TRBD2. TRBV21-1 is reported as a pseudogene. CDR3 length: 15 amino acids. The CDR3 spells CASSKARENRYEQYF. CDR3 bases: TGTGCCAGCAGCAAAGCGCGAGAGAATCGCTACGAGCAGTACTTC.

The chain employs TRBV2 and TRBJ2-2; TRBD2 agrees at 10 bases. CDR1 and CDR2 (germline): SNHLY, FYNNEI. Trimming at V came to 9 bases and at J to 1 base, leaving 5 bases not matched to a gene. CDR3 length: 15 residues. The CDR3 sequence is CASTRTSGNTGELFF. The CDR3 nucleotides read TGTGCCAGTACCCGGACTAGCGGGAACACCGGGGAGCTGTTTTTT.

In its sample, this clone was seen a few times. The chain has TRBV6-5 and TRBJ2-7, with TRBD1 as a possible D gene (6 bases). This CDR3 spans 12 amino acids. The ends were cut back, 8 bases at V and 3 bases at J, with 11 bases in the middle. CDR1 is MNHEY and CDR2 is SVGAGI in the germline V gene. This chain's CDR3 is CASRRDNYEQYF. In DNA, the CDR3 is TGTGCCAGCCGACGGGACAACTACGAGCAGTACTTC.

The gene calls are TRBV5-4 and TRBJ1-2, with 9 bases matching TRBD1. Germline values: CDR1 SGHNT, CDR2 YYREEE (reference sequence). The CDR3 length is 13 residues. The ends lost 3 bases at V and 8 bases at J; junction bases unmatched: 5. The DNA of the CDR3 is TGTGCCAGCAGCTCGGACAGGGGCTGGGGCTACACCTTC. Translated: CASSSDRGWGYTF.

This chain connects TRBV11-2 to TRBJ2-7, with 7 bases matching TRBD2. The CDR3 is 15 residues long. Trimming removed 5 bases from V and 0 bases from J; junction bases left unmatched: 7. Per germline, CDR1 SGHAT and CDR2 FQNNGV. The CDR3 reads CASSKLAPSSYEQYF. In DNA form, the CDR3 reads TGTGCCAGCAGCAAACTAGCGCCAAGCTCCTACGAGCAGTACTTC.

This sequence joins TRBV4-3 and TRBJ2-2, with 9 bases aligning to TRBD2. V was clipped by 5 bases and J by 4 bases; unmatched bases: 8. Germline V gives CDR1 LGHNA, CDR2 YSLEER. This CDR3 has 16 residues. CDR3 region: CASSYTLAGATGELFF. The DNA for the CDR3 is TGCGCCAGCAGCTACACCTTAGCGGGAGCCACCGGGGAGCTGTTTTTT.